Given below is one T cell receptor (beta chain) in context. Its antigen is still unknown. The sample is drawn from a study of cytomegalovirus exposure and HLA in healthy donors. Study-level points and caveats: Accurate prediction of most subjects' HLA-A and HLA-B alleles from TCR beta sequences was reported.

PCR involved 60 Vbeta and 13 Jbeta primers. Clones were sequenced by immunoSEQ multiplex PCR, and TCRdb holds only the in-frame ones, with some missing. The sample shows 200,000 or so clones, approximately 82% of them seen only once. V shed 6 bases and J 4 bases; nucleotides not matched to a gene: 5. Germline CDR1 and CDR2: MRHNA and SNTAGT. CDR3 length equals 13 residues. V and J are TRBV6-4 and TRBJ1-1; 7 positions agree with TRBD1. This sequence originates from a man aged 18 to 30 in good health and CMV-seronegative. Sample: PBMCs. CDR3 sequence (DNA): TGTGCCAGCAGGGATTCAGGGGGCACTGAAGCTTTCTTT. Its translation is CASRDSGGTEAFF.